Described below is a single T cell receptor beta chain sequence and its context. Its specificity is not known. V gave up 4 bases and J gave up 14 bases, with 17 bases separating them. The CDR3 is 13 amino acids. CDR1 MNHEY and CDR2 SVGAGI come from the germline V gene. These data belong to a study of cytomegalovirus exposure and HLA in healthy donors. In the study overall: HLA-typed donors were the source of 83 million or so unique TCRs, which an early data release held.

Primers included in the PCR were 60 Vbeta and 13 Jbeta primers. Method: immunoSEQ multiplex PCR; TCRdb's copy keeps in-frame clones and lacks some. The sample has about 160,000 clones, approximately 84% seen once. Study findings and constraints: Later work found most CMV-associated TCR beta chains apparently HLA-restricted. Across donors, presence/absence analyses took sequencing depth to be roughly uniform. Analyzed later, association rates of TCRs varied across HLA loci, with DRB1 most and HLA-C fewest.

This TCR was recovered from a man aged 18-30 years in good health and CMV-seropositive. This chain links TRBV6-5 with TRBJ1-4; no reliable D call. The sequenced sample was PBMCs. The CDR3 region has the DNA TGTGCCAGCAGTTCCGCCCGCAGGTCGGGGCTGTTTTTT. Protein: CASSSARRSGLFF.